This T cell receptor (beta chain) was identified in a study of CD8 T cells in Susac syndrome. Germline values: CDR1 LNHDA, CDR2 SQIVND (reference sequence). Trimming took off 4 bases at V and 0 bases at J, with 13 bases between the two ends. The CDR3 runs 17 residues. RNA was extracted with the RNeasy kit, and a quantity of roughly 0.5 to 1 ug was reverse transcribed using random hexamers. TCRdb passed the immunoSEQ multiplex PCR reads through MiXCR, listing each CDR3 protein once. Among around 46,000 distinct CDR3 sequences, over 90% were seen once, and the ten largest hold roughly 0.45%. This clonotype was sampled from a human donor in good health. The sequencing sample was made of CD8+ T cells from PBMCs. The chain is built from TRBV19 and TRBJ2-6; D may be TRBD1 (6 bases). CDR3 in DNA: TGTGCCAGTAGTAGCAGACAGGTATCCTCTGGGGCCAACGTCCTGACTTTC. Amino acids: CASSSRQVSSGANVLTF.